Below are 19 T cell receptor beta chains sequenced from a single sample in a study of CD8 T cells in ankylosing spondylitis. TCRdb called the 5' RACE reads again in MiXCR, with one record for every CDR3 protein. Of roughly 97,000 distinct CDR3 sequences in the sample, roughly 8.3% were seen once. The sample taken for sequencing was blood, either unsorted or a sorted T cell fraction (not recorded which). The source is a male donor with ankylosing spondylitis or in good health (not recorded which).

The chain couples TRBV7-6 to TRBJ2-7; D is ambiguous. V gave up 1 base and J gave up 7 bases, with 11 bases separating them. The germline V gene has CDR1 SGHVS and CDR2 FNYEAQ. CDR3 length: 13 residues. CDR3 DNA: TGTGCCAGCAGCTTAGGCGAAAGCGCGGAGCAGTACTTC. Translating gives CASSLGESAEQYF.

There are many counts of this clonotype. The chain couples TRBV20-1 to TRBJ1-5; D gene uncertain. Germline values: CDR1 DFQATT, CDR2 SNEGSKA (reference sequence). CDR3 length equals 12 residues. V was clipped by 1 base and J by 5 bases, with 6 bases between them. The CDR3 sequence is CSARVTDQPQHF. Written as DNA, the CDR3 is TGCAGTGCTAGAGTAACGGATCAGCCCCAGCATTTT.

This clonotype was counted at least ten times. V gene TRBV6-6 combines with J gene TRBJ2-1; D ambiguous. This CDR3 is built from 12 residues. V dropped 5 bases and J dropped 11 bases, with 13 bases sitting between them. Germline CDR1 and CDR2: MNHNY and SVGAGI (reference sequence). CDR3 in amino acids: CASSAELGKQFF. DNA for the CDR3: TGTGCCAGCAGTGCCGAGTTGGGGAAGCAGTTCTTC.

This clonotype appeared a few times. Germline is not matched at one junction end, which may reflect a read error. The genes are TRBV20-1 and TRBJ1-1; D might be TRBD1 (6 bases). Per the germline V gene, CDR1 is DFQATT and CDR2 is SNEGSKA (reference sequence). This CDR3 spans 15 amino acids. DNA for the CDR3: TGCTGTGCTAGATATCGGGGGCGGATGAACACTGAAGCTTTCTTT. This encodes CCARYRGRMNTEAFF.

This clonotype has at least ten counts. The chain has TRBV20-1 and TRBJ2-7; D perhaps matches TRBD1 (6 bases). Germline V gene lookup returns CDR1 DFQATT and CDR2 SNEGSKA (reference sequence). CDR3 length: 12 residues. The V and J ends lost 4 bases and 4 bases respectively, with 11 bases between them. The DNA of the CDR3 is TGCAGTGCTATCAGGGGACGGTACGAGCAGTACTTC. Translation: CSAIRGRYEQYF.

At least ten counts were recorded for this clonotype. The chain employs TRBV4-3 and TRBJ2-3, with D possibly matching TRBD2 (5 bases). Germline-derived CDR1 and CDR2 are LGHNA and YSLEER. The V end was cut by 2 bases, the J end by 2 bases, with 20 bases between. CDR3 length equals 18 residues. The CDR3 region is CASSQQDKESGYTDTQYF. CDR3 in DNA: TGCGCCAGCAGCCAACAAGATAAGGAAAGCGGATACACAGATACGCAGTATTTT.

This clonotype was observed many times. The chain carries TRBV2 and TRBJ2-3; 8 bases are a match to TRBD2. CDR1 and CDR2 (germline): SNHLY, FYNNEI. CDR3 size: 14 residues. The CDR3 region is CARRGGLGSDTQYF. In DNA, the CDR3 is TGTGCTCGACGCGGGGGGCTAGGATCAGATACGCAGTATTTT. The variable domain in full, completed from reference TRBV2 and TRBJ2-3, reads EPEVTQTPSHQVTQMGQEVILRCVPISNHLYFYWYRQILGQKVEFLVSFYNNEISEKSEIFDDQFSVERPDGSNFTLKIRSTKLEDSAMYFCARRGGLGSDTQYFGPGTRLTVL.

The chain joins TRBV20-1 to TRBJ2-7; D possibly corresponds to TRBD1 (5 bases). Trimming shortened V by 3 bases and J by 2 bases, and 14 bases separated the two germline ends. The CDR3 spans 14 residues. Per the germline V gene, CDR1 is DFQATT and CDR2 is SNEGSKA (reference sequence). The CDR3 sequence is CSASKPGITYEQYF. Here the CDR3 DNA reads TGCAGTGCTAGTAAGCCAGGGATAACCTACGAGCAGTACTTC.

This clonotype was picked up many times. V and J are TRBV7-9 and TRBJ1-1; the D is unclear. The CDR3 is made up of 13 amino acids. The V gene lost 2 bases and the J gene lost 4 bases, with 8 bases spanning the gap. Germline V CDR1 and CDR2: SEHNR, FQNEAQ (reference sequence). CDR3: CASSLSDGTEAFF. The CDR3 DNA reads TGTGCCAGCAGCTTATCCGACGGCACTGAAGCTTTCTTT. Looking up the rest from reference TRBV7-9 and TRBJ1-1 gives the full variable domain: DTGVSQNPRHKITKRGQNVTFRCDPISEHNRLYWYRQTLGQGPEFLTYFQNEAQLEKSRLLSDRFSAERPKGSFSTLEIQRTEQGDSAMYLCASSLSDGTEAFFGQGTRLTVV.

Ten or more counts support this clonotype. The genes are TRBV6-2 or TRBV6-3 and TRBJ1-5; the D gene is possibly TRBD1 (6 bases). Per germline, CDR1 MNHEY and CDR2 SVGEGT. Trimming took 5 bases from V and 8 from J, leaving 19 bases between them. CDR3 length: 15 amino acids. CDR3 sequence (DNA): TGTGCCAGCAGTCCCGAGCTGGGGGGCGCGGAGCCCCAGCATTTT. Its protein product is CASSPELGGAEPQHF.

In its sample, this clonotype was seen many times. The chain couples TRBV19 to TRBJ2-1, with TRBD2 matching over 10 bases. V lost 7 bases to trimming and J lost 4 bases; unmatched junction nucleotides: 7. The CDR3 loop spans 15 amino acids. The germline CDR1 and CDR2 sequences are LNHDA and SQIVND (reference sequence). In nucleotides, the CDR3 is TGTGCCAGTACTTCCCCGACTAGCGGGTACAATGAGCAGTTCTTC. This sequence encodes CASTSPTSGYNEQFF.

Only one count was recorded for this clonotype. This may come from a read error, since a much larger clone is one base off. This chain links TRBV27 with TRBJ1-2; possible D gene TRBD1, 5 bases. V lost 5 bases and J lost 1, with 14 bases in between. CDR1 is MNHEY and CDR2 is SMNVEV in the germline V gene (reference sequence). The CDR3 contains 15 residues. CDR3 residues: CASSSRELNNYGYTF. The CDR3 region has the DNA TGTGCCAGCAGTAGCAGGGAGCTTAATAACTATGGCTACACCTTC.

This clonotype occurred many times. The CDR3 here is CASSSGPTLEQYF. Here the CDR3 DNA reads TGTGCCAGCAGCTCGGGCCCTACACTCGAGCAGTACTTC. The rearrangement uses TRBV7-2 and TRBJ2-7; no clear D. The CDR3 extends over 13 amino acids. V was pared by 4 bases and J by 6 bases, with 13 bases between. Germline V gene lookup returns CDR1 SGHTA and CDR2 FQGNSA.

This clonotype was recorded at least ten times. The CDR3: CASSPSSGLAGEYNEQFF. Here the CDR3 DNA reads TGTGCCAGCTCACCATCGTCCGGGCTAGCGGGAGAATACAATGAGCAGTTCTTC. This rearrangement joins TRBV18 to TRBJ2-1, with 10 bases identical to TRBD2. The CDR3 spans 18 residues. Germline V gives CDR1 KGHSH, CDR2 LQKENI. The V and J ends lost 2 bases and 4 bases, in that order; junction bases with no gene match: 11.

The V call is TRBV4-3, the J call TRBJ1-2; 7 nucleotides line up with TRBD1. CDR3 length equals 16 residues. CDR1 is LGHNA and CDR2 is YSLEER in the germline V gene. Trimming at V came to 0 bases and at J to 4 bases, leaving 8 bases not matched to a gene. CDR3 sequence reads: CASSQDPMTGPYGYTF. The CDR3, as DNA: TGCGCCAGCAGCCAAGATCCCATGACAGGGCCCTATGGCTACACCTTC.

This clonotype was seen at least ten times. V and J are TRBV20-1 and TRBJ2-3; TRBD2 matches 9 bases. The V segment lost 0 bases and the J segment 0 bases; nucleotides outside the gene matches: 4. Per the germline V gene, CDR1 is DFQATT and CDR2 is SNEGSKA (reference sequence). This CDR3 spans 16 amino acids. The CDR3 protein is CSARDLAGPSTDTQYF. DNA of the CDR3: TGCAGTGCTAGAGACCTAGCGGGGCCTAGCACAGATACGCAGTATTTT.

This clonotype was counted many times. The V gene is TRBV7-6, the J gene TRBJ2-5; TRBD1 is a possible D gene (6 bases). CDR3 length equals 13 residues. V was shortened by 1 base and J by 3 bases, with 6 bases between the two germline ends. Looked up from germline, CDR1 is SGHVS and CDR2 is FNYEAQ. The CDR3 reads CASSLGQEETQYF. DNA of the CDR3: TGTGCCAGCAGCTTAGGACAGGAAGAGACCCAGTACTTC.

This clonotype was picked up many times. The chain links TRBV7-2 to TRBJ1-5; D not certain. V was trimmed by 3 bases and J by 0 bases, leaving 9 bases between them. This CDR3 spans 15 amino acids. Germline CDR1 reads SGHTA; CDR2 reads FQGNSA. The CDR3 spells CASSFMSDSNQPQHF. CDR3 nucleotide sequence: TGTGCCAGCAGCTTCATGTCGGATAGCAATCAGCCCCAGCATTTT. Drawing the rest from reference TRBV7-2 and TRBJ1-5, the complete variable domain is GAGVSQSPSNKVTEKGKDVELRCDPISGHTALYWYRQSLGQGLEFLIYFQGNSAPDKSGLPSDRFSAERTGGSVSTLTIQRTQQEDSAVYLCASSFMSDSNQPQHFGDGTRLSIL.

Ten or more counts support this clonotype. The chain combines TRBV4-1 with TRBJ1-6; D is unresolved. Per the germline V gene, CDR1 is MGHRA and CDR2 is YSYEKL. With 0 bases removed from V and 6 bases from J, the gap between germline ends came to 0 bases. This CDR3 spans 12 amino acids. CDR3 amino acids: CASSQDNSPLHF. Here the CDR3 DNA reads TGCGCCAGCAGCCAAGATAATTCACCCCTCCACTTT.